The sequence of this T cell receptor (beta chain) was determined in a study of CD8+ T cells in alopecia areata. The authors extracted RNA and reverse transcribed it into cDNA as the sequencing template. Assay used: immunoSEQ multiplex PCR; TCRdb lists only in-frame clones, some missing. Of just over 150,000 clones detected, just over 65% appear once; the ten largest clones hold approximately 0.91%. Treatment of the sample: oral pan-JAK inhibitor, 5-10 mg twice daily. This CDR3 has 12 amino acids. Trimming cost V 4 bases and J 7 bases, with 10 bases left between them. Germline CDR1 and CDR2: MNHEY and SMNVEV (reference sequence).

The clonotype originates from a human donor with alopecia areata. The chain uses TRBV27 and TRBJ1-2; D ambiguous. Sequences were derived from CD4+ T cells sorted from blood, sampled at week 4, from a patient treated with tofacitinib. The CDR3 here is CASSSGFGGYTF. In DNA form, the CDR3 reads TGTGCCAGCAGTTCGGGGTTTGGTGGCTACACCTTC.